This T cell receptor (beta chain) derives from a study of human T cells and chemical hapten exposure. Findings and limits, study-wide: The study found that PT1 expanded TCR counts correlated positively with patch test score.

Unique molecular identifiers were attached to individual cDNA molecules during library preparation. A single record per CDR3 protein comes from TCRdb applying MiXCR to the RACE reads. In the table there are more than 100,000 distinct CDR3 sequences, roughly 15% of which are singletons. This clonotype was picked up a small number of times. Its antigen is currently unknown. The ends were cut back, 7 bases at V and 2 bases at J, with 32 bases in the middle. Germline CDR1 and CDR2: SGHVS and FQNEAQ. The CDR3 is 20 amino acids. Indicated time point: patch test 1, 2 weeks after DPC sensitization. Treatment defined: therapeutic diphenylcyclopropenone sensitization with weekly scalp DPC.

The origin of this receptor is a man between 18 and 35 years old with alopecia areata. Some clones in this sample may be carry-over from other donors' samples. The V gene is TRBV7-8, the J gene TRBJ1-2, with D possibly TRBD1 on 5 matching bases. The sample consisted of whole blood, taken in connection with sensitization to the hapten diphenylcyclopropenone (DPC). The CDR3 sequence: CASTHISLTQFVGVNYGYTF. CDR3 coding DNA: TGTGCCAGCACACATATCTCCCTGACCCAATTCGTGGGGGTCAACTATGGCTACACCTTC.